This T cell receptor (beta chain) was documented in a study of regulatory T cells in long-lasting Graves disease. The study's findings and limits: Relative to newly diagnosed Graves' patients, persistent ones had lower TCR diversity. Few sampled subjects may have lowered accuracy. Favoring TRBV28, TRBJ1-2 and TRBJ2-5 was a feature seen in persistent disease.

The CDR3 has 14 amino acids. Trimming stripped 4 bases from V and 4 bases from J, with 13 bases between. Sequencing libraries for TCR beta were prepared with iRepertoire HTBI primers and Arm-PCR of CDR3 regions. Via MiXCR, TCRdb re-called the multiplex PCR reads, giving one row per CDR3 protein. The repertoire holds approximately 540,000 distinct CDR3 sequences, with around 12% as singletons. This clonotype was seen many times. Antigen unknown. The time point denotes: newly diagnosed GD, antithyroid drugs for less than 3 months. PBMC-extracted RNA yielded the TCR library. The sample was also reused in another study, on T cells in Graves' hyperthyroidism and ophthalmopathy.

The specimen was peripheral blood mononuclear cells (PBMCs), collected at new diagnosis, from a patient treated with antithyroid drugs. The chain recombines TRBV12-3 or TRBV12-4 with TRBJ2-5; perhaps TRBD1 as D (6 bases). This TCR came from a woman aged 25 to 39 with Graves disease. The CDR3 coding sequence is TGTGCCAGCAGTTCCTCACAGGGTAGAGAGACCCAGTACTTC. Translating gives CASSSSQGRETQYF.